This TCR beta chain was sequenced for a study of cytotoxic CD8 clonotypes in ibrutinib-treated CLL. The overall study: There were, on average, 255,043 productive templates and around 94,000 productive rearrangements per sample.

Study observations and caveats: Clonality grew at ibrutinib response; at progression, it decreased back toward baseline. Clonality (at baseline) was higher than in age-matched healthy donors and tracked circulating CD8+ T-cell counts.

This clone was recorded once. Antigen specificity is unknown. The germline V gene encodes CDR1 SGHAT and CDR2 FQNNGV. Trimming pared 2 bases from V and 0 bases from J, leaving 14 bases between. The CDR3 has 17 residues. Libraries were prepared by immunoSEQ multiplex PCR; TCRdb keeps only in-frame clonotypes and omits some of them. Of some 200,000 clones listed, around 70% are singletons. The TCR sequence derives from a human donor with chronic lymphocytic leukemia. Sample: PBMCs, taken after 12 months of ibrutinib treatment. This rearrangement joins TRBV11-2 to TRBJ2-4; D is ambiguous. Here the CDR3 DNA reads TGTGCCAGCAGCTTAATCCCTCACAGTTTAGCCAAAAACATTCAGTACTTC. Translated, it gives CASSLIPHSLAKNIQYF.